This passage covers 11 T cell receptor beta chains from one sample sequenced in a study of T-cell reconstitution after alpha-beta-depleted transplantation in children. Using unique molecular identifiers, the investigators prepared the TCRbeta library. TCRdb itself ran the PCR reads through MiXCR, one entry per CDR3 protein. Among approximately 500,000 distinct CDR3 sequences, roughly 27% were seen once, and the ten largest hold just over 35%. The material was PBMCs, obtained before TCRalphabeta/CD19-depleted stem cell transplant. These receptors came from a boy younger than two with Wiskott-Aldrich syndrome, due to receive a stem cell transplant.

This clonotype was picked up a small number of times. This chain uses TRBV7-2 with TRBJ2-5; TRBD2 might be the D (5 bases). Germline-derived CDR1 and CDR2 are SGHTA and FQGNSA. Trimming stripped 2 bases from V and 1 base from J, with 14 bases between. The CDR3 is 16 amino acids. CDR3: CASSLLGRSSQETQYF. DNA of the CDR3: TGTGCCAGCAGCTTATTGGGGAGAAGTTCCCAAGAGACCCAGTACTTC.

This clonotype has only a few counts. The V call is TRBV20-1, the J call TRBJ1-2, with D hard to call. CDR3 length equals 13 residues. Between the trimmed V and J ends, which lost 1 base and 4 bases, there was a span of 10 bases. In germline, CDR1 is DFQATT, CDR2 SNEGSKA (reference sequence). The CDR3 DNA sequence: TGCAGTGCTAGAGTGGTGGGAAGCTATGGCTACACCTTC. This translates into CSARVVGSYGYTF.

This clonotype was found once. The rearrangement links TRBV5-1 to TRBJ1-2; D ambiguous. Germline CDR1 is SGHRS and CDR2 is YFSETQ. The CDR3 spans 14 residues. V lost 0 bases to trimming and J lost 6 bases, with 12 bases between them. Here the CDR3 DNA reads TGCGCCAGCAGCTTGGCCCAGCCTCACGATGGCTACACCTTC. It translates to CASSLAQPHDGYTF.

This clonotype was detected a few times. The chain couples TRBV10-3 to TRBJ2-5; 8 bases are a match to TRBD1. In germline, CDR1 is ENHRY, CDR2 SYGVKD. The ends lost 8 bases at V and 2 bases at J; junction bases unmatched: 10. The CDR3 is 15 amino acids. Written as DNA, the CDR3 is TGTGCCATCGGGTATTCTGACAGGGGACAAGAGACCCAGTACTTC. It encodes CAIGYSDRGQETQYF.

This clonotype was picked up one time. The rearrangement joins TRBV12-3 or TRBV12-4 to TRBJ2-7; 7 bases align to TRBD2. The CDR3 is 15 residues long. V lost 4 bases and J lost 7; bases outside the gene matches: 13. In nucleotides, the CDR3 is TGTGCCAGCAGTTCGAGGGCTGCGGGAGCTGGGGAGCAGTACTTC. Translated, it gives CASSSRAAGAGEQYF.

This clonotype was picked up one time. The rearrangement uses TRBV20-1 and TRBJ1-1, with D perhaps TRBD1 (5 bases). The CDR3 consists of 13 residues. V was shortened by 3 bases and J by 3 bases, with 11 bases between the two germline ends. In germline, CDR1 is DFQATT, CDR2 SNEGSKA (reference sequence). Here the CDR3 reads CSARPGQDTEAFF. For the CDR3, the DNA is TGCAGTGCTAGGCCTGGACAAGACACTGAAGCTTTCTTT.

J is TRBJ2-7 and V is TRBV20-1; 7 bases align to TRBD2. Germline lookup yields CDR1 DFQATT and CDR2 SNEGSKA (reference sequence). The CDR3 has 17 amino acids. V gave up 4 bases and J gave up 3 bases; unmatched junction bases: 18. CDR3 bases: TGCAGTGCTAACGGGGCCGTAGCAAGCGGGGCAGACTACGAGCAGTACTTC. Protein product: CSANGAVASGADYEQYF.

This clonotype has at least ten counts. This chain connects TRBV5-1 to TRBJ2-5, with 10 bases identical to TRBD2. Per germline, CDR1 SGHRS and CDR2 YFSETQ. This CDR3 has 14 residues. V gave up 4 bases and J gave up 3 bases; unmatched junction bases: 3. CDR3 nucleotide sequence: TGCGCCAGCAGCCACGGACTAGCGGAAGAGACCCAGTACTTC. Protein product: CASSHGLAEETQYF.

The chain is built from TRBV6-1 and TRBJ2-7; D not certain. CDR1 is MNHNS, CDR2 SASEGT, per germline. This CDR3 contains 11 residues. Trimming pared 2 bases from V and 5 bases from J, leaving 4 bases between. CDR3 bases: TGTGCCAGCAGTGAACCCAACGAGCAGTACTTC. Protein product: CASSEPNEQYF.

The chain employs TRBV20-1 and TRBJ2-1, with 10 bases that match TRBD2. V was clipped by 5 bases and J by 10 bases; unmatched bases: 11. CDR3 length: 14 amino acids. Germline V CDR1 and CDR2: DFQATT, SNEGSKA (reference sequence). DNA of the CDR3: TGCAGTGCTGCCGGGACTAGCGTATCTTGGGAGCAGTTCTTC. Its protein product is CSAAGTSVSWEQFF.

The rearrangement uses TRBV5-1 and TRBJ1-1, with D unclear. V shed 0 bases and J shed 1 base, with 7 bases lying between them. Germline CDR1 reads SGHRS; CDR2 reads YFSETQ. CDR3 length equals 14 residues. CDR3 nucleotides: TGCGCCAGCAGCTTGGTTTTCTCGAACACTGAAGCTTTCTTT. Amino acid sequence: CASSLVFSNTEAFF. Full variable domain (outside the CDR3, taken from reference TRBV5-1 and TRBJ1-1): KAGVTQTPRYLIKTRGQQVTLSCSPISGHRSVSWYQQTPGQGLQFLFEYFSETQRNKGNFPGRFSGRQFSNSRSEMNVSTLELGDSALYLCASSLVFSNTEAFFGQGTRLTVV.